The rows below give T cell receptor beta chains drawn from one sample of a study of blood T cell repertoires in COVID-19. Some clones are missing from TCRdb's copy, which holds only in-frame ones; the method was immunoSEQ multiplex PCR. The sample lists about 350,000 clones, roughly 90% seen once, with just under 7.5% in the top ten. Sample: peripheral blood. These receptor sequences come from a woman aged 70 to 79 with COVID-19, enrolled during active disease. The CDR3 runs from the conserved cysteine through the conserved F or W. D genes are given only for firm matches. Not every row has a clone size; where given, it reads once, few, many or a size class.

D gene,V gene,clone size,J gene,CDR3 DNA,CDR3 protein
TRBD1,TRBV15,-,TRBJ1-2,TGTGCCACCAGCTCACGGACAGGGTGGGATGGCTACACCTTC,CATSSRTGWDGYTF
TRBD1,TRBV19,-,TRBJ1-1,TGTGCCAGTAGTAGGGGACAGCCGAACACTGAAGCTTTCTTT,CASSRGQPNTEAFF
-,TRBV3-1/TRBV3-2,-,TRBJ1-2,TGTGCCAGCAGCCAATCCGGGGGAATCCAAGGCGGCTACACCTTC,CASSQSGGIQGGYTF
TRBD1,TRBV9,few,TRBJ1-4,TGTGCCAGCAGCGTAGGAGGGGGCGCAGGAGATGAAAAACTGTTTTTT,CASSVGGGAGDEKLFF
TRBD2,TRBV6-6,-,TRBJ2-5,TGTGCCAGCAGTTCAGGCGGGGGGGCAGAGACCCAGTACTTC,CASSSGGGAETQYF
-,TRBV6-6,-,TRBJ1-2,TGTGCCAGCAGAGATCAGGCCTACACACTCTATGGCTACACCTTC,CASRDQAYTLYGYTF
-,TRBV28,-,TRBJ1-6,TGTGCCAGCAGTCCTCGGGGAACGAGCTCCTATAATTCACCCCTCCACTTT,CASSPRGTSSYNSPLHF
-,TRBV9,-,TRBJ2-5,TGTGCCAGCAGCGTAGCCCCAGGCTTGGGGACCCAGTACTTC,CASSVAPGLGTQYF
-,TRBV9,-,TRBJ2-1,TGTGCCAGCAGCGTAGATACTCCGTTCTACAATGAGCAGTTCTTC,CASSVDTPFYNEQFF
TRBD1,TRBV30,-,TRBJ1-2,TGTGCCTGGAGTAGACAGGGAGCCAAATATGGCTACACCTTC,CAWSRQGAKYGYTF
TRBD2,TRBV24-1,-,TRBJ2-2,TGTGCCACCAGTGACACGCGGGGGTCCAAGACCGGGGAGCTGTTTTTT,CATSDTRGSKTGELFF
-,TRBV24-1,-,TRBJ1-2,TGTGCCACCAGTGATTTGCTAGACGGCTACACCTTC,CATSDLLDGYTF
TRBD1,TRBV2,-,TRBJ1-5,TGTGCCAGCAGGGGAGGACAGGGTCAGCCCCAGCATTTT,CASRGGQGQPQHF
-,TRBV11-1,-,TRBJ2-3,TGTGCCAGCACAAGGACCCGGGAATCAGATACGCAGTATTTT,CASTRTRESDTQYF
-,TRBV5-1,-,TRBJ2-5,TGCGCCAGCAGCTTGGAGCACTATAGGGGGGAGACCCAGTACTTC,CASSLEHYRGETQYF
-,TRBV28,-,TRBJ1-5,TGTGCCAGCGAAGCGGGCAGCAGCAATCAGCCCCAGCATTTT,CASEAGSSNQPQHF
TRBD1,TRBV6-4,-,TRBJ2-7,TGTGCCAGCAGTGACTTTAACAGGGGATGGGGCGAGCAGTACTTC,CASSDFNRGWGEQYF
-,TRBV27,-,TRBJ1-5,TGTGCCAGCAGGCCCGCGGCAGGGAATCAGCCCCAGCATTTT,CASRPAAGNQPQHF
-,TRBV3-1/TRBV3-2,-,TRBJ2-7,TGTGCCAGCAGCCAAGGACAGGTCGAGCAGTACTTC,CASSQGQVEQYF
TRBD1,TRBV2,-,TRBJ2-2,TGTGCCAGTACCGGGACAGGGGGCAGGGGAGGGGAGCTGTTTTTT,CASTGTGGRGGELFF
TRBD1,TRBV28,once,TRBJ1-2,TGTGCCAGCAGTGGCTTGACAGGGAACTATGGCTACACCTTC,CASSGLTGNYGYTF
-,TRBV12-3/TRBV12-4,-,TRBJ1-1,TGTGCCAGCAGTTACAGGGAGAACACTGAAGCTTTCTTT,CASSYRENTEAFF
TRBD1,TRBV9,once,TRBJ1-6,TGTGCCAGCAGCGGGGGACAGGGGGACTCACCCCTCCACTTT,CASSGGQGDSPLHF
-,TRBV29-1,-,TRBJ2-7,TGCAGCGTTGAATTACAGAGGGGGGGCTACGAGCAGTACTTC,CSVELQRGGYEQYF
-,TRBV6-6,-,TRBJ1-4,TGTGCCAGCAGTTACTCGATGGGAGGTGAAAAACTGTTTTTT,CASSYSMGGEKLFF
-,TRBV12-3/TRBV12-4,-,TRBJ2-7,TGTGCCAGCAGTCGCAGGGGGGACGGAAAGCAGTACTTC,CASSRRGDGKQYF
-,TRBV7-6,-,TRBJ1-1,TGTGCCAGCAGCTCGGCAGGGACTGAAGCTTTCTTT,CASSSAGTEAFF
TRBD2,TRBV6-5,once,TRBJ2-7,TGTGCCAGCGGGCTAGCGGGGGCTATCTACGAGCAGTACTTC,CASGLAGAIYEQYF
-,TRBV27,-,TRBJ2-7,TGTGCCAGCAGTCGTACACCCTCGTACGAGCAGTACTTC,CASSRTPSYEQYF
-,TRBV19,-,TRBJ1-2,TGTGCCAGTAGTATAAACTCTGGCTACACCTTC,CASSINSGYTF
-,TRBV7-2,-,TRBJ2-4,TGTGCCAGCAGCGCCCCCTGGGGGGAGTGGGCCAAAAACATTCAGTACTTC,CASSAPWGEWAKNIQYF
-,TRBV30,-,TRBJ1-2,TGTGCCTGGAGTATACAGGTTCATGGCTACACCTTC,CAWSIQVHGYTF
TRBD1,TRBV9,-,TRBJ1-1,TGTGCCAGCAGCGGCCTTGCGGGACAGGGGGCGCTGACTGAAGCTTTCTTT,CASSGLAGQGALTEAFF
-,TRBV28,-,TRBJ1-5,TGTGCCAGCAGTTCCCAGACAGAGAATCAGCCCCAGCATTTT,CASSSQTENQPQHF
-,TRBV27,-,TRBJ2-4,TGTGCCAGCAGTCTGTCTGCGGGAGCCAAAAACATTCAGTACTTC,CASSLSAGAKNIQYF
-,TRBV30,-,TRBJ2-7,TGTGCCTGGAGTGTCGGCGGGCCCTACGAGCAGTACTTC,CAWSVGGPYEQYF
-,TRBV7-2,-,TRBJ2-7,TGTGCCAGCAGCCCCCAAGCGGAATCCTACGAGCAGTACTTC,CASSPQAESYEQYF
-,TRBV4-1,-,TRBJ2-7,TGCGCCAGCAGCCAAGATGGTAGTAGCTACGAGCAGTACTTC,CASSQDGSSYEQYF
-,TRBV5-1,once,TRBJ1-4,TGCGCCAGCCACGGGGAGTCGGGCGAAAAACTGTTTTTT,CASHGESGEKLFF
-,TRBV7-2,-,TRBJ1-3,TGTGCCAGCAGCGGTTCCGGGACACTGTCTGGAAACACCATATATTTT,CASSGSGTLSGNTIYF
-,TRBV5-1,-,TRBJ1-4,TGCGCCAGCAGCCTGTACGGGGGGCTTAGTGGAGAAAAACTGTTTTTT,CASSLYGGLSGEKLFF
TRBD1,TRBV7-9,-,TRBJ1-1,TGTGCCAGCAGCTCAGCCGTCCAGGGGGCAGTTTTGGGATTT,CASSSAVQGAVLGF
TRBD2,TRBV5-1,once,TRBJ2-5,TGCGCCAGCAGCTTGGTGGTAGCGGGGGGCCAAGAGACCCAGTACTTC,CASSLVVAGGQETQYF
TRBD1,TRBV12-3/TRBV12-4,few,TRBJ2-7,TGTGCCAGCAGGTGGACAGGGCATCCCGAGCAGTACTTC,CASRWTGHPEQYF
TRBD1,TRBV29-1,-,TRBJ2-7,TGCAGCGGACGGGACAGTCATTACGAGCAGTACTTC,CSGRDSHYEQYF
-,TRBV11-2,-,TRBJ2-7,TGTGCCAGCAGCTTAGAGAGGGTCGAAGGTTTAGCCTACGAGCAGTACTTC,CASSLERVEGLAYEQYF
-,TRBV10-3,-,TRBJ2-5,TGTGCCATCAGGGAGACCGGAGAGACCCAGTACTTC,CAIRETGETQYF
-,TRBV5-1,-,TRBJ1-2,TGCGCCAGCAGCCGCGAGGGTGATTTGGTATATGGCTACACCTTC,CASSREGDLVYGYTF